These T cell receptor beta chains were read from a single sample in a study of T cell repertoires in cytomegalovirus infection. Using its own MiXCR run on the reads, TCRdb lists one record per CDR3 protein. This sample carries 650,000 to 900,000 distinct CDR3 sequences, approximately 32% of them seen once, and the ten largest clones take 9.5% to 15%. Their cognate antigens are unknown. Here the sequenced sample was cultured CD8+ T cells from PBMCs, taken from culture after CMV antigen stimulation. The receptors come from a human donor in good health (CMV status not recorded). Some clones in this sample may be carry-over from other donors' samples. Each CDR3 is given with its conserved first and last residue. The order of the fields is CDR3 protein, CDR3 DNA, J gene, clone size, CDR3 length, V gene, D gene. D genes are given only for firm matches. Not every row has a clone size; where given, it reads once, few, many or a size class.

CASSYIAGGLYNEQFF TGTGCCAGCAGTTACATAGCGGGGGGGCTCTACAATGAGCAGTTCTTC TRBJ2-1 few 16 TRBV6-2/TRBV6-3 TRBD2
CAIFPGLVANEQFF TGTGCCATTTTCCCGGGACTCGTCGCCAATGAGCAGTTCTTC TRBJ2-1 - 14 TRBV2 -
CASSAPGQGRVSGVGETQYF TGTGCCAGCAGCGCTCCGGGACAGGGACGGGTAAGCGGTGTCGGAGAGACCCAGTACTTC TRBJ2-5 - 20 TRBV7-9 TRBD1
CASSIVSGANVLTF TGTGCCAGTAGTATTGTCTCTGGGGCCAACGTCCTGACTTTC TRBJ2-6 - 14 TRBV19 -
CASSTVPTDTQYF TGTGCCAGCAGCACCGTCCCCACAGATACGCAGTATTTT TRBJ2-3 many 13 TRBV7-6 -
CASSPRWTEAFF TGTGCCAGCAGCCCCCGGTGGACTGAAGCTTTCTTT TRBJ1-1 few 12 TRBV28 -
CASSPGGADYGYTF TGTGCCAGCTCCCCCGGGGGCGCCGACTATGGCTACACCTTC TRBJ1-2 few 14 TRBV18 -
CASSFGQGIGGYTF TGTGCCAGTAGTTTCGGACAGGGGATAGGTGGCTACACCTTC TRBJ1-2 few 14 TRBV19 TRBD1
CASSLGGQGNGQPQHF TGTGCCAGCAGCTTAGGGGGACAGGGTAACGGTCAGCCCCAGCATTTT TRBJ1-5 - 16 TRBV7-6 TRBD1
CASSLQGAGRGYGYTF TGTGCCAGCAGTCTACAGGGGGCGGGTCGTGGATATGGCTACACCTTC TRBJ1-2 many 16 TRBV7-9 TRBD1
CASSLYGLAGGSSYNEQFF TGTGCCAGCAGTTTATATGGACTAGCGGGGGGGAGCTCCTACAATGAGCAGTTCTTC TRBJ2-1 - 19 TRBV27 TRBD2
CASSPLRQAESTDTQYF TGTGCCAGCAGCCCCCTTAGGCAGGCAGAATCCACAGATACGCAGTATTTT TRBJ2-3 many 17 TRBV7-8 -
CASVRSASTEAFF TGTGCCAGTGTCCGAAGTGCTTCGACTGAAGCTTTCTTT TRBJ1-1 - 13 TRBV19 -
CASSYGGDNSPLHF TGTGCCAGCAGTTACGGGGGGGATAATTCACCCCTCCACTTT TRBJ1-6 few 14 TRBV27 -
CASSEQGASNEQFF TGTGCCAGCAGTGAGCAGGGGGCAAGCAATGAGCAGTTCTTC TRBJ2-1 - 14 TRBV6-1 TRBD1
CANSLPADYYEQYF TGTGCCAACAGCCTGCCGGCAGATTACTACGAGCAGTACTTC TRBJ2-7 - 14 TRBV7-4 -
CASSPQGGSTDTQYF TGTGCCAGCAGCCCTCAGGGGGGGAGCACAGATACGCAGTATTTT TRBJ2-3 - 15 TRBV7-9 -
CASSLANYGYTF TGTGCCAGCAGCTTAGCTAACTATGGCTACACCTTC TRBJ1-2 many 12 TRBV7-8 -
CASSPTSNHEQFF TGTGCCAGCAGCCCGACTAGCAATCATGAGCAGTTCTTC TRBJ2-1 - 13 TRBV9 TRBD2
CASSLGQRYGYTF TGTGCCAGCAGTCTTGGACAGCGCTATGGCTACACCTTC TRBJ1-2 few 13 TRBV12-3/TRBV12-4 -
CASSQGVGDTEAFF TGCGCCAGCAGCCAAGGGGTCGGGGACACTGAAGCTTTCTTT TRBJ1-1 - 14 TRBV4-1 -
CASSFEDLRTDTQYF TGTGCCAGCAGCTTTGAGGACCTCCGCACAGATACGCAGTATTTT TRBJ2-3 many 15 TRBV7-6 -
CASSYLGPTDTQYF TGTGCCAGTAGTTACCTAGGCCCAACAGATACGCAGTATTTT TRBJ2-3 - 14 TRBV19 -
CASSPARGPTEAFF TGTGCCAGCAGCCCCGCACGGGGACCCACTGAAGCTTTCTTT TRBJ1-1 few 14 TRBV6-1 -
CASSLGMGAVGDTQYF TGTGCCAGCAGCTTAGGCATGGGGGCCGTTGGAGATACGCAGTATTTT TRBJ2-3 - 16 TRBV7-2 -
CASSLRYRVAYNSPLHF TGTGCCAGCAGCTTAAGGTACAGGGTGGCCTATAATTCACCCCTCCACTTT TRBJ1-6 few 17 TRBV7-2 -
CASSAVDSYYNSPLHF TGTGCCAGCAGCGCCGTCGACAGTTATTATAATTCACCCCTCCACTTT TRBJ1-6 once 16 TRBV9 -
CASPSPRGSYEQYF TGTGCCAGCCCAAGTCCGAGGGGGAGCTACGAGCAGTACTTC TRBJ2-7 - 14 TRBV2 -
CASSSDRGLRTEAFF TGTGCCAGCAGCTCCGACAGGGGTTTGCGGACTGAAGCTTTCTTT TRBJ1-1 - 15 TRBV7-6 TRBD1
CASSRTQNTGELFF TGTGCCAGCAGTAGGACACAGAACACCGGGGAGCTGTTTTTT TRBJ2-2 - 14 TRBV2 -
CASSDKPRAERNSPLHF TGTGCCAGCAGTGACAAGCCGCGGGCAGAGCGGAATTCACCCCTCCACTTT TRBJ1-6 - 17 TRBV2 -
CASSLEEPSNQPQHF TGTGCCAGCAGTTTAGAGGAACCTAGCAATCAGCCCCAGCATTTT TRBJ1-5 once 15 TRBV28 -